Below, 32 T cell receptor beta chains from the same sample are listed, as sequenced in a study of neurological immune-mediated disorders. TCRdb called the 5' RACE reads again in MiXCR, with one record for every CDR3 protein. The sample yields 30,000 to 45,000 distinct CDR3 sequences, roughly 10% seen once. Material: CD4+ T cells from blood. The receptor set was obtained from a woman in her 30s with HTLV-1-associated myelopathy (HAM/TSP).

In its sample, this clonotype was seen many times. The rearrangement joins TRBV29-1 to TRBJ1-1; the match to TRBD1 covers 8 bases. V was clipped by 4 bases and J by 1 base; unmatched bases: 5. The CDR3 totals 14 residues. Germline V gene sequence: CDR1 SQVTM, CDR2 ANQGSEA. Written as DNA, the CDR3 is TGCAGCGTTGTACAAGGGACAGGGAACACTGAAGCTTTCTTT. Amino acids: CSVVQGTGNTEAFF.

Of note for this clonotype: This sequence may be a read error, since a much larger clone differs from it by one base. The CDR3 spells CANSRWTGTMDGYTF. DNA for the CDR3: TGTGCCAACAGCCGATGGACAGGGACAATGGATGGCTACACCTTC. V is TRBV5-5 and J is TRBJ1-2; 8 bases line up with TRBD1. CDR1 SGHKS and CDR2 YYEKEE come from the germline V gene (reference sequence). This CDR3 region has 15 residues.

There are many counts of this clonotype. The chain has TRBV7-2 and TRBJ1-4, with D maybe TRBD1 (6 bases). Germline V gene data show CDR1 as SGHTA and CDR2 as FQGNSA. V dropped 1 base and J dropped 12 bases, with 9 bases sitting between them. The CDR3 spans 12 residues. The CDR3 DNA reads TGTGCCAGCAGCTTAGAGGCAGGGGAACTGTTTTTT. Translating it yields CASSLEAGELFF.

This clonotype was seen many times. The V and J genes are TRBV10-3 and TRBJ1-3; D is undetermined. Germline loops: CDR1 ENHRY, CDR2 SYGVKD. The CDR3 is 14 amino acids. Trimming removed 6 bases from V and 3 bases from J, with 12 bases in between. The CDR3 loop is CAISATKLGNTIYF. The CDR3 nucleotides are TGTGCCATCAGCGCAACTAAGCTTGGAAACACCATATATTTT.

This clonotype was seen at least ten times. The chain links TRBV11-2 to TRBJ2-7; TRBD2 aligns across 13 bases. This CDR3 is 15 amino acids long. J lost 4 bases, V lost 3 bases, and 3 bases had no gene match. Germline values: CDR1 SGHAT, CDR2 FQNNGV. The CDR3 DNA reads as TGTGCCAGCAGCTTTAGGACTAGCGGGGGATACGAGCAGTACTTC. This encodes CASSFRTSGGYEQYF.

This clonotype was observed many times. The chain couples TRBV7-8 to TRBJ1-5; D is perhaps TRBD1 (6 bases). The V end lost 5 bases, the J end lost 5 bases, and 10 bases lay between the germline ends. CDR3 size: 13 residues. Germline CDR1 SGHVS, CDR2 FQNEAQ. CDR3 bases: TGTGCCAGCAGCGCCAACAGGGATCAGCCCCAGCATTTT. Translated: CASSANRDQPQHF.

In this sample, this clonotype turned up many times. The gene calls are TRBV20-1 and TRBJ1-1; D is perhaps TRBD1 (5 bases). The length of the CDR3 is 13 residues. The V gene's germline CDR1 is DFQATT and CDR2 SNEGSKA (reference sequence). V was pared by 6 bases and J by 9 bases, with 20 bases between. The CDR3 is CSAAGPGSKKAFF. The CDR3 DNA reads TGCAGTGCGGCGGGGCCGGGAAGTAAAAAAGCTTTCTTT.

This clonotype was picked up many times. This rearrangement joins TRBV11-2 to TRBJ1-1; no clear D gene. Germline V CDR1 and CDR2: SGHAT, FQNNGV. V was pared by 3 bases and J by 6 bases, with 14 bases between. The CDR3 has 14 amino acids. The CDR3 protein is CASSFIVASAEAFF. The DNA for the CDR3 is TGTGCCAGCAGCTTCATAGTTGCCTCGGCTGAAGCTTTCTTT.

Many counts were recorded for this clonotype. The V and J genes are TRBV20-1 and TRBJ1-5; no clear D. Germline V gene data show CDR1 as DFQATT and CDR2 as SNEGSKA (reference sequence). The CDR3 spans 15 residues. V gave up 6 bases and J gave up 5 bases, with 20 bases separating them. The CDR3 coding sequence is TGCAGTGCAACGCCAGGAGGGCAGTGGGATCAGCCCCAGCATTTT. It translates to CSATPGGQWDQPQHF.

There are many counts of this clonotype. The chain links TRBV20-1 to TRBJ1-5; 9 nucleotides match TRBD1. There are 13 residues in the CDR3. V was clipped by 6 bases and J by 7 bases; unmatched bases: 7. Germline CDR1 is DFQATT and CDR2 is SNEGSKA (reference sequence). This CDR3 is CSAGRTGEQPQHF. For the CDR3, the DNA is TGCAGTGCCGGAAGGACAGGGGAGCAGCCCCAGCATTTT.

This clonotype was seen at least ten times. The gene calls are TRBV12-3 or TRBV12-4 and TRBJ1-5, with TRBD1 matching 7 bases. The CDR3 extends over 15 amino acids. V lost 3 bases and J lost 4; bases outside the gene matches: 6. The CDR3 coding sequence is TGTGCCAGCAGTTTGGGCGGGACAGCAAATCAGCCCCAGCATTTT. As protein: CASSLGGTANQPQHF.

This clonotype was picked up many times. The rearrangement links TRBV15 to TRBJ1-6, with D hard to call. Trimming left V 0 bases short and J 7 bases short, with 4 bases between. Germline CDR1 and CDR2: LNHNV and YYDKDF (reference sequence). The CDR3 loop spans 13 amino acids. CDR3 bases: TGTGCCACCAGCAGAGAGCCCAATTCACCCCTCCACTTT. This sequence encodes CATSREPNSPLHF.

About this clonotype: This CDR3 is missing its conserved last phenylalanine or tryptophan, likely due to a read error. The chain combines TRBV2 with TRBJ1-5; D remains ambiguous. The CDR3 covers 12 residues. Germline CDR1 SNHLY, CDR2 FYNNEI. The DNA for the CDR3 is TGTGCCAGCAGTGATGCGGCTCAGCACCAGCATTTA. It codes for CASSDAAQHQHL.

Worth noting for this clonotype: At one boundary the junction diverges from the germline segment, which might be a read error. The chain recombines TRBV15 with TRBJ2-2, with a weak D call TRBD2 (5 bases). From germline, CDR1 is LNHNV and CDR2 YYDKDF (reference sequence). CDR3 length: 14 residues. Written as DNA, the CDR3 is TGTGCCATAAGGGCCTCGGCGGGCACCGGGGAGCTATTTTTT. Protein: CAIRASAGTGELFF.

The rearrangement uses TRBV11-3 and TRBJ1-2; 8 bases fit TRBD1. Germline V lookup: CDR1 SGHNT, CDR2 YENEEA. V lost 3 bases and J lost 4; bases outside the gene matches: 10. CDR3 size: 16 residues. The CDR3 region has the DNA TGTGCCAGCAGCTTGGGGACAGGAGAAACTAGCTATGGCTACACCTTC. Translating gives CASSLGTGETSYGYTF.

This clonotype appeared many times. The CDR3 DNA is TGTGCCAGCAGTTTAACTGTCCGATCACCCCTCCACTTT. It codes for CASSLTVRSPLHF. The genes are TRBV27 and TRBJ1-6; D unclear. This CDR3 has 13 residues. V was trimmed by 2 bases and J by 10 bases, leaving 9 bases between them. CDR1 MNHEY and CDR2 SMNVEV come from the germline V gene (reference sequence).

In this sample, this clonotype turned up many times. The chain is built from TRBV6-5 and TRBJ2-3; 7 bases match TRBD2. Looked up from germline, CDR1 is MNHEY and CDR2 is SVGAGI. This CDR3 is built from 14 residues. The junction had 7 bases not matched to a gene; V was cut back by 4 bases and J by 6 bases. The CDR3 DNA reads as TGTGCCAGCAGTTCTAAAGCGGGGTACGATACGCAGTATTTT. It translates to CASSSKAGYDTQYF.

This clonotype was recorded at least ten times. The chain combines TRBV30 with TRBJ2-4, with TRBD1 matching 7 bases. The CDR3 spans 16 residues. J lost 5 bases, V lost 4 bases, and 14 bases had no gene match. From germline, CDR1 is GTSNPN and CDR2 SVGIG (reference sequence). CDR3 coding DNA: TGTGCCTGGACCTCTACAGGGGCCGGGGTAGAAAACATTCAGTACTTC. It codes for CAWTSTGAGVENIQYF.

This clonotype showed up just a few times. The chain has TRBV7-9 and TRBJ1-4; D uncertain. Between the trimmed V and J ends, which lost 1 base and 0 bases, there was a span of 9 bases. Germline-derived CDR1 and CDR2 are SEHNR and FQNEAQ (reference sequence). The CDR3 length is 16 residues. Written as DNA, the CDR3 is TGTGCCAGCAGCTTAGTTTCGAGATCAACTAATGAAAAACTGTTTTTT. Protein: CASSLVSRSTNEKLFF.

There are many counts of this clonotype. The chain couples TRBV20-1 to TRBJ1-2, with a possible D match to TRBD1 (5 bases). Germline CDR1 and CDR2: DFQATT and SNEGSKA (reference sequence). The CDR3 is 12 amino acids. V was cut by 4 bases and J by 4 bases, with 10 bases left in between. CDR3 loop: CSANDRAYGYTF. CDR3 DNA sequence: TGCAGTGCTAATGACAGAGCCTATGGCTACACCTTC.

In this sample, this clonotype turned up many times. The chain combines TRBV7-9 with TRBJ1-5; D gene unclear. The CDR3 has 12 residues. In germline, CDR1 is SEHNR, CDR2 FQNEAQ (reference sequence). V lost 5 bases to trimming and J lost 11 bases, with 13 bases between them. The CDR3 spells CASSRPSGSQHF. The CDR3 nucleotides read TGTGCCAGCAGCCGACCCTCAGGTTCCCAGCATTTT.

This clonotype has a count of ten or more. V is TRBV7-9 and J is TRBJ1-2; weak D call: TRBD1 (5 bases). V was shortened by 1 base and J by 3 bases, with 9 bases between the two germline ends. The CDR3 loop spans 14 amino acids. CDR1 and CDR2 from the germline V gene are SEHNR and FQNEAQ (reference sequence). The CDR3 is CASSLGGTHYGYTF. The CDR3 DNA follows: TGTGCCAGCAGCTTAGGTGGGACGCACTATGGCTACACCTTC.

This clonotype came up many times. V and J are TRBV24-1 and TRBJ2-1; D remains unclear. Germline V lookup: CDR1 KGHDR, CDR2 SFDVKD. The CDR3 runs 14 residues. V lost 2 bases to trimming and J lost 5 bases, with 9 bases between them. The CDR3 nucleotides read TGTGCCACCAGTGATTCGGCAGAACACAATGAGCAGTTCTTC. Encoded protein: CATSDSAEHNEQFF.

This clonotype has a count of ten or more. This sequence joins TRBV20-1 and TRBJ2-1; D may be TRBD1 (6 bases). This CDR3 comprises 17 residues. V was shortened by 6 bases and J by 7 bases, with 28 bases between the two germline ends. Germline V lookup: CDR1 DFQATT, CDR2 SNEGSKA (reference sequence). The CDR3 nucleotides read TGCAGTGCGCTACCACTACAGGGCTCACACTCCGAGAATGAGCAGTTCTTC. It translates to CSALPLQGSHSENEQFF.

At least ten counts were recorded for this clonotype. The V and J genes are TRBV20-1 and TRBJ2-3, with 8 positions matching TRBD2. V was pared by 6 bases and J by 6 bases, with 8 bases of the junction left unmatched. The CDR3 runs 13 residues. Germline V gene lookup returns CDR1 DFQATT and CDR2 SNEGSKA (reference sequence). The CDR3 nucleotides read TGCAGTGCAGGGGAGCGGGGGCCGGATACGCAGTATTTT. Translation: CSAGERGPDTQYF.

About this clonotype itself: A read error may produce the germline difference seen at one junction end. This chain links TRBV24-1 with TRBJ1-2; D gene uncertain. The CDR3 runs to 15 residues. In germline, CDR1 is KGHDR, CDR2 SFDVKD. In DNA form, the CDR3 reads TGTACCACCAGTGATTTAAGAGGAGCTAACTATGGCTACACCTTT. It specifies CTTSDLRGANYGYTF.

With regard to this clonotype: At one boundary the junction diverges from the germline segment, which might be a read error. The chain is built from TRBV7-2 and TRBJ1-4; D is possibly TRBD1 (5 bases). Germline lookup yields CDR1 SGHTA and CDR2 FQGNSA. This CDR3 contains 14 residues. CDR3 in amino acids: CASSSGRGNEKMFF. CDR3 bases: TGTGCCAGCAGCTCAGGGCGGGGTAATGAAAAAATGTTTTTT.

The table lists this clonotype with many counts. The genes are TRBV7-3 and TRBJ2-3, with D tentatively TRBD1 or TRBD2 (6 bases each). The germline gives CDR1 SGHTA, CDR2 FQGTGA. CDR3 length equals 15 residues. Trimming took 1 base from V and 3 from J, leaving 11 bases between them. The CDR3 is CASSLRGGPTDTQYF. The CDR3 coding sequence is TGTGCCAGCAGCTTAAGAGGGGGGCCAACAGATACGCAGTATTTT.

This clonotype was detected ten times or more. The chain employs TRBV20-1 and TRBJ2-3; 11 positions agree with TRBD2. CDR1 is DFQATT and CDR2 is SNEGSKA in the germline V gene (reference sequence). With V trimmed by 1 base and J by 1 base, 1 base remained unmatched. The CDR3 has 15 amino acids. As DNA, the CDR3 is TGCAGTGCTAGAGGTAGCGGGGGGGGCACAGATACGCAGTATTTT. It translates to CSARGSGGGTDTQYF.

This clonotype was seen ten or more times. The chain couples TRBV2 to TRBJ2-3; D is undetermined. Germline-derived CDR1 and CDR2 are SNHLY and FYNNEI. The CDR3 totals 14 residues. V lost 8 bases to trimming and J lost 2 bases, with 14 bases between them. CDR3 sequence (DNA): TGTGCCAGCTGTATTGAGGCGAACACAGATACGCAGTATTTT. It is translated as CASCIEANTDTQYF.

Comment on this clonotype: Germline and junction disagree at one end, which may indicate a read error. The gene calls are TRBV10-3 and TRBJ2-6; 7 bases align to TRBD1. The CDR3 spans 14 residues. From germline, CDR1 is ENHRY and CDR2 SYGVKD. The CDR3 reads CAISGITGAYVLTF. In nucleotides, the CDR3 is TGTGCCATCAGTGGGATCACAGGGGCCTACGTCCTGACTTTC.

This clonotype was counted ten times or more. The genes are TRBV12-3 or TRBV12-4 and TRBJ1-1, with D unclear. The V and J ends lost 7 bases and 4 bases respectively, with 7 bases between them. The CDR3 is 11 amino acids. CDR3 bases: TGTGCCAGCATAAGGGTCACTGAAGCTTTCTTT. This sequence encodes CASIRVTEAFF.